Listed here is a single T cell receptor (beta chain). The specificity of this receptor is unknown. No much larger clone exists at a distance of one base, and base qualities are not known. These data are taken from a study of cutaneous CD30+ T cell lymphoproliferative disorder and hepatitis E (dated by TCRdb to 2016 to 2018). CDR1 SGHTA and CDR2 FQGNSA were looked up in the germline V gene. The CDR3 starts with the cysteine, ends with the phenylalanine, and has 13 residues. Only CDR3 DNA remains: 39 bases, in frame from the first base. V is clipped by 5 bases and J by 3 bases, and the sequence between their germline boundaries is 11 bases long. Library method: the immunoSEQ multiplex PCR assay. In its TCRdb copy, this immuneACCESS table keeps in-frame sequences only and misses some clones. Where compared with another copy, unresolved V genes explain less than half of these, and the others have no known cause. Across this sample there are about 7,700 clones, with about two thirds seen only once. Under 1.3% of the sample lies in the top ten.

The material sequenced was blood. The TCR comes from a human donor with a cutaneous T cell lymphoproliferative disorder associated with hepatitis E virus. The rearranged segments are TRBV7-2 and TRBJ2-7; matching of 5 bases hints at TRBD2 as the D gene. The CDR3 loop reads CASSTFGNYEQYF. The sequence in DNA is TGTGCCAGCAGCACCTTCGGGAACTACGAGCAGTACTTC.